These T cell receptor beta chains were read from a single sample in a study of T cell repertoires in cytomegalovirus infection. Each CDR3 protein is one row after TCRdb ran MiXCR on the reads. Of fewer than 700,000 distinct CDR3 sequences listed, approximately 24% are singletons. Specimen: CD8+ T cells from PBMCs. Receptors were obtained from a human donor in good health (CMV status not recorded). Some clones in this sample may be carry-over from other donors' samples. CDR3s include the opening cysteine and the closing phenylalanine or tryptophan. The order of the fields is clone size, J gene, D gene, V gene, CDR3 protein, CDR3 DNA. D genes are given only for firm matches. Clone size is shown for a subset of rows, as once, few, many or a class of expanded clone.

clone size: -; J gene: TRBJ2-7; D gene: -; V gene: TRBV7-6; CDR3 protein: CASSSSATAYEQYF; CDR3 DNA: TGTGCCAGCAGCTCATCGGCGACAGCCTACGAGCAGTACTTC
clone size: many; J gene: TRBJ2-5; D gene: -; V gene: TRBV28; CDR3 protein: CASRTGMETQYF; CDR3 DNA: TGTGCCAGCAGAACAGGGATGGAGACCCAGTACTTC
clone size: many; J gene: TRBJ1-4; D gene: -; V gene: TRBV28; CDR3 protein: CASSLWEGGQAEKLFF; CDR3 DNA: TGTGCCAGCAGTCTATGGGAAGGGGGACAAGCAGAAAAACTGTTTTTT
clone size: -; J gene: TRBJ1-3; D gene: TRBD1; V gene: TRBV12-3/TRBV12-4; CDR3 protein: CASSKDRGSGNTIYF; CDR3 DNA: TGTGCCAGCAGTAAGGACAGGGGCTCTGGAAACACCATATATTTT
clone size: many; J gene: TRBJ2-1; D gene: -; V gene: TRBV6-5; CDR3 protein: CASSLLGESYNEQFF; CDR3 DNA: TGTGCCAGCAGTCTCCTAGGGGAGTCCTACAATGAGCAGTTCTTC
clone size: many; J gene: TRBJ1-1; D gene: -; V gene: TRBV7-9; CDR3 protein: CASSPEARPEAFF; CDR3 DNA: TGTGCCAGCAGCCCCGAGGCCCGACCTGAAGCTTTCTTT
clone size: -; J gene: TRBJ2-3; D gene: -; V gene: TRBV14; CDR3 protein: CASSYGGGLDTQYF; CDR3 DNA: TGTGCCAGCAGCTACGGTGGGGGACTAGATACGCAGTATTTT
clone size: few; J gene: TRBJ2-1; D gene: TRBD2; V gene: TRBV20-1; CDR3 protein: CSAPEAGGLRLSYNEQFF; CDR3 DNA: TGCAGTGCTCCTGAGGCGGGGGGGCTTAGGTTGTCCTACAATGAGCAGTTCTTC
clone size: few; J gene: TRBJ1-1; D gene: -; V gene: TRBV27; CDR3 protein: CASSRWGGGSTEAFF; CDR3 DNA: TGTGCCAGCAGCCGTTGGGGGGGGGGGAGCACTGAAGCTTTCTTT
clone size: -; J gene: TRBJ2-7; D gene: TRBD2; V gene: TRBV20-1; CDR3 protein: CSAGDTSGGTEEQYF; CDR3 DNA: TGCAGTGCTGGGGACACTAGCGGGGGGACGGAGGAGCAGTACTTC
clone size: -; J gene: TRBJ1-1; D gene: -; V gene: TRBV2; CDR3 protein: CASRSGTELGTEAFF; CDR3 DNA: TGTGCCAGCAGATCCGGGACGGAGCTGGGCACTGAAGCTTTCTTT
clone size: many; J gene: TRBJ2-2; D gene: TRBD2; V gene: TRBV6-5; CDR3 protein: CASSYSGTTTKPGELFF; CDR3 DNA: TGTGCCAGCAGTTACTCTGGGACTACAACTAAACCCGGGGAGCTGTTTTTT
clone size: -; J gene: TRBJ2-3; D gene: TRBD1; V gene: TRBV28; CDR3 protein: CASTSPRDRILATDTQYF; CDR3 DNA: TGTGCCAGCACCTCCCCCCGGGACAGGATCCTAGCGACGGATACGCAGTATTTT
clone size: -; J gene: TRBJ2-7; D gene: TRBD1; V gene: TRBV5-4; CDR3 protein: CASSLRTGGPYEQYF; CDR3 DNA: TGTGCCAGCAGCCTACGGACAGGGGGACCATACGAGCAGTACTTC
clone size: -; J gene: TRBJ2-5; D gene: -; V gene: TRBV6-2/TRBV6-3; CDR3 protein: CASSSETAPQETQYF; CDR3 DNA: TGTGCCAGCAGTTCGGAGACAGCCCCTCAAGAGACCCAGTACTTC
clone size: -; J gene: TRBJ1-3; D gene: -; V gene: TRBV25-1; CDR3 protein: CASGGSGSGNTIYF; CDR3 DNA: TGTGCCAGCGGCGGAAGCGGCTCTGGAAACACCATATATTTT
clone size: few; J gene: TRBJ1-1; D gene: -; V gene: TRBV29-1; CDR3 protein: CSVDRASGTEAFF; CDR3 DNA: TGCAGCGTTGACCGGGCGTCTGGCACTGAAGCTTTCTTT
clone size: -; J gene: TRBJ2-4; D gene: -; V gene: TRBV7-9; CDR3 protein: CASRPLEGRVINIQYF; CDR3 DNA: TGTGCCAGCAGGCCCCTTGAGGGCAGGGTCATTAACATTCAGTACTTC
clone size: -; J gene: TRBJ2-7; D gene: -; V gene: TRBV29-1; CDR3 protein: CSVGQGNYEQYF; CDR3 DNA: TGCAGCGTTGGGCAGGGGAATTACGAGCAGTACTTC
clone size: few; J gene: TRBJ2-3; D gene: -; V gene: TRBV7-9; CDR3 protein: CASSSRLRGDTQYF; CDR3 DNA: TGTGCCAGCAGCTCCCGCCTTCGTGGAGATACGCAGTATTTT
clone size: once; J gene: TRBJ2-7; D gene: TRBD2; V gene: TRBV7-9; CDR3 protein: CASSLREGHIYEQYF; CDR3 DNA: TGTGCCAGCAGCCTTCGGGAGGGACACATCTACGAGCAGTACTTC
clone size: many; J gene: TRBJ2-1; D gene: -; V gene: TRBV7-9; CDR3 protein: CASSETVVVQFF; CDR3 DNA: TGTGCCAGCAGCGAGACAGTGGTAGTGCAGTTCTTC
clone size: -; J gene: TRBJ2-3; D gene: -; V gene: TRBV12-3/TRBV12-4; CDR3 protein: CASESGTDTQYF; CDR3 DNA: TGTGCCAGCGAGAGTGGCACAGATACGCAGTATTTT
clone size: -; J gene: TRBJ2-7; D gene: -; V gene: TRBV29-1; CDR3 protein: CSVEEASGSYEQYF; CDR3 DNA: TGCAGCGTTGAAGAGGCCTCTGGCTCCTACGAGCAGTACTTC
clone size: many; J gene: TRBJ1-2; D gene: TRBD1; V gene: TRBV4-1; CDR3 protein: CASTQGGFSRDYGYTF; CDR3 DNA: TGCGCCAGCACCCAGGGGGGGTTCAGTCGTGACTATGGCTACACCTTC
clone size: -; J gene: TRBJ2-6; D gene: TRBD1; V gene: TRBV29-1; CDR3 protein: CSVETGGTGANVLTF; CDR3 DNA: TGCAGCGTTGAGACAGGGGGTACTGGGGCCAACGTCCTGACTTTC
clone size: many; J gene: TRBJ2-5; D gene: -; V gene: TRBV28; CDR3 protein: CASSLTVDMGETQYF; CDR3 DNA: TGTGCCAGCAGTTTAACAGTAGATATGGGAGAGACCCAGTACTTC
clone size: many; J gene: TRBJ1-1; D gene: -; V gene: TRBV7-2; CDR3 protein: CASSLVFNTEAFF; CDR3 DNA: TGTGCCAGCAGCTTAGTGTTTAACACTGAAGCTTTCTTT
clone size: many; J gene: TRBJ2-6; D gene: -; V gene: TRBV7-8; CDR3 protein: CASNRDRSGANVLTF; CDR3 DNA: TGTGCCAGCAACAGGGACCGCTCTGGGGCCAACGTCCTGACTTTC
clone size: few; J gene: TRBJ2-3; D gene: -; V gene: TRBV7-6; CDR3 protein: CASSSDEGPASTDTQYF; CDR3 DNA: TGTGCCAGCAGCTCAGACGAGGGTCCTGCTAGCACAGATACGCAGTATTTT
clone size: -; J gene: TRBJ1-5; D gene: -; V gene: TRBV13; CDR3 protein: CASSLGVSGSNQPQHF; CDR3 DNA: TGTGCCAGCAGCTTAGGGGTTTCAGGGAGCAATCAGCCCCAGCATTTT
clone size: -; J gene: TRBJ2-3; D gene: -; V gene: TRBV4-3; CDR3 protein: CASSRPDSIDTQYF; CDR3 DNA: TGCGCCAGCAGCCGACCGGATAGCATAGATACGCAGTATTTT
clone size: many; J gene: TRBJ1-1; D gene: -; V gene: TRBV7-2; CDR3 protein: CASSADRNTEAFF; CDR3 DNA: TGTGCCAGCAGCGCCGACAGAAACACTGAAGCTTTCTTT
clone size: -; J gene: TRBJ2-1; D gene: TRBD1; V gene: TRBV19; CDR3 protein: CASSIWETGGRNEQFF; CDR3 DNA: TGTGCCAGTAGTATATGGGAGACAGGGGGCAGAAATGAGCAGTTCTTC
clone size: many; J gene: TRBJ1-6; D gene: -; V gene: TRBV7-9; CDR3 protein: CAVDSPVVSLHF; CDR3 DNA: TGTGCAGTTGACAGCCCGGTAGTGTCCCTCCACTTT
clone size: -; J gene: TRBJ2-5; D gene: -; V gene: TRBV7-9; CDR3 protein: CASSEDETQETQYF; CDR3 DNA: TGTGCCAGCAGCGAAGATGAAACACAAGAGACCCAGTACTTC
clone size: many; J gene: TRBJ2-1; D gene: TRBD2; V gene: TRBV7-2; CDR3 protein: CASSLASGGPVEQFF; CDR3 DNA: TGTGCCAGCAGCTTAGCGAGCGGGGGGCCGGTTGAGCAGTTCTTC
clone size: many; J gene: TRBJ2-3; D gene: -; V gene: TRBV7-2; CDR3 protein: CASSIGSSRPYTDTQYF; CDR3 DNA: TGTGCCAGCAGTATAGGGTCTAGCAGACCTTACACAGATACGCAGTATTTT
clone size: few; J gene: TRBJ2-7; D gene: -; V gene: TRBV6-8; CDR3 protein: CASSYRGTGLYQYF; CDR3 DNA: TGTGCCAGCAGTTACAGGGGGACGGGACTTTACCAGTACTTC
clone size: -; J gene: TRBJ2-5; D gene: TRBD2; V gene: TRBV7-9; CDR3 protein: CASSSVHRPSGVETQYF; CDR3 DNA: TGTGCCAGCAGCTCCGTTCATAGACCTAGCGGGGTAGAGACCCAGTACTTC
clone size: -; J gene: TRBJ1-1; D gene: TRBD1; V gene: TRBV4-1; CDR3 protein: CASRPRPSGQEDPEAFF; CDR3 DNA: TGCGCCAGCAGACCTCGCCCCTCGGGACAGGAGGACCCTGAAGCTTTCTTT
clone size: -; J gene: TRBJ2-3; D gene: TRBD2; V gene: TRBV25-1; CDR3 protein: CASSEEAGDLADTQYF; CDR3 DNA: TGTGCCAGCAGTGAAGAAGCGGGGGATCTTGCAGATACGCAGTATTTT
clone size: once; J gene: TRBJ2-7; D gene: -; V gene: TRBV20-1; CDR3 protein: CSAPVGLAKNEQYF; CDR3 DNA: TGCAGTGCCCCGGTCGGGCTAGCGAAAAACGAGCAGTACTTC
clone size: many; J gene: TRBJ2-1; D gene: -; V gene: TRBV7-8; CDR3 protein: CASGLDNEQFF; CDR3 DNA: TGTGCCAGCGGGTTGGACAATGAGCAGTTCTTC
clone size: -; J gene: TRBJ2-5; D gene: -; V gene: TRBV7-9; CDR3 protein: CASEAVNQETQYF; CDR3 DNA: TGTGCGTCGGAGGCGGTAAACCAAGAGACCCAGTACTTC
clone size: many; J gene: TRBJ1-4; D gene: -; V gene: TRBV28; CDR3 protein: CASSLGEILPREKLFF; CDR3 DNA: TGTGCCAGCAGTCTGGGGGAAATCCTCCCGAGGGAAAAACTGTTTTTT
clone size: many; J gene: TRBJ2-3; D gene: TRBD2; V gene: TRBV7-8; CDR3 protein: CASGTSGGLDTQYF; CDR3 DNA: TGTGCCAGCGGGACTAGCGGGGGGTTGGATACGCAGTATTTT
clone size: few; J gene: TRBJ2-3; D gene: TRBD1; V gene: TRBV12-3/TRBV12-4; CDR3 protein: CATSTGDNTDTQYF; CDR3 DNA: TGTGCCACCTCAACAGGGGACAACACAGATACGCAGTATTTT
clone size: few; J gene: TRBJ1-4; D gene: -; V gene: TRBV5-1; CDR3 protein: CASSSVDSNEKLFF; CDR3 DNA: TGCGCCAGCAGCTCGGTGGACAGTAATGAAAAACTGTTTTTT
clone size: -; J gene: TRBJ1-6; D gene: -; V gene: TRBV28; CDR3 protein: CANSFRGMSSPLHF; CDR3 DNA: TGTGCCAACAGTTTCCGGGGGATGAGCTCACCCCTCCACTTT
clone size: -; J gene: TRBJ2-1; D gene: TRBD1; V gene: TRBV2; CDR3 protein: CASSAPGQGARHEQFF; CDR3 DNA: TGTGCCAGCAGTGCCCCGGGACAGGGGGCTAGGCATGAGCAGTTCTTC
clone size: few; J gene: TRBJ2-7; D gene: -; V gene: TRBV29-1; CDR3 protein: CSVGGVSYEQYF; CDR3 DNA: TGCAGCGTGGGTGGGGTATCCTACGAGCAGTACTTC
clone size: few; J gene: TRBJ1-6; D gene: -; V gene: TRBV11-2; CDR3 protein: CASSLDQRASVYSPLHF; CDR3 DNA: TGTGCCAGCAGCTTGGATCAAAGGGCCAGTGTGTATTCACCCCTCCACTTT
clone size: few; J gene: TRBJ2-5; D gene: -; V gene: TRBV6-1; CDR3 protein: CASSGARDGQETQYF; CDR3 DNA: TGTGCCAGCAGTGGAGCCCGGGACGGACAAGAGACCCAGTACTTC